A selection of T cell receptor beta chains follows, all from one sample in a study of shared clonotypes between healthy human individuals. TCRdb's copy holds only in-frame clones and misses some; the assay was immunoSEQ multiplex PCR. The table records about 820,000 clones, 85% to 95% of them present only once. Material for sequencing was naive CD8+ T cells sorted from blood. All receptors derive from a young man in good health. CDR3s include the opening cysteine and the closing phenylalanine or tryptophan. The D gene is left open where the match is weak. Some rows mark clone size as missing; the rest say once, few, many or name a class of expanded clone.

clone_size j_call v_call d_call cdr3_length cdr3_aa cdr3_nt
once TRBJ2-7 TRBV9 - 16 CASSVGTDFYSYEQYF TGTGCCAGCAGCGTCGGGACGGACTTTTACTCCTACGAGCAGTACTTC
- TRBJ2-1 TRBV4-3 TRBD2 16 CASSQNSGTSYNEQFF TGCGCCAGCAGCCAAAATAGCGGGACCTCCTACAATGAGCAGTTCTTC
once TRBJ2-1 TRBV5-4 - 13 CASSRSLRVEQFF TGTGCCAGCAGCAGGAGCTTGCGGGTTGAGCAGTTCTTC
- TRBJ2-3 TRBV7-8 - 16 CASSLQARGFTDTQYF TGTGCCAGCAGCTTACAGGCGAGGGGCTTCACAGATACGCAGTATTTT
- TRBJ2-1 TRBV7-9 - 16 CASSEGGLLSYNEQFF TGTGCCAGCAGTGAGGGGGGGCTCCTCTCCTACAATGAGCAGTTCTTC
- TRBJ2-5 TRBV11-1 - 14 CASSSTRSQETQYF TGTGCCAGCAGCTCGACTAGGAGCCAAGAGACCCAGTACTTC
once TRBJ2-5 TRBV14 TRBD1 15 CASSDLTGGKETQYF TGTGCCAGCAGCGACCTGACAGGGGGGAAAGAGACCCAGTACTTC
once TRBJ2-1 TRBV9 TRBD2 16 CASSVGTSGEYNEQFF TGTGCCAGCAGCGTAGGGACTAGCGGAGAGTACAATGAGCAGTTCTTC
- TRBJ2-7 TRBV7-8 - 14 CASSFTGPSDEQYF TGTGCCAGCAGCTTCACCGGGCCTTCGGACGAGCAGTACTTC
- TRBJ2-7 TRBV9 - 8 CTTGEQYF TGTACAACGGGCGAGCAGTACTTC
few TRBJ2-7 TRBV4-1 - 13 CASSATNSYEQYF TGCGCCAGCAGCGCCACGAACTCCTACGAGCAGTACTTC
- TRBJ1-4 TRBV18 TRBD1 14 CASSPGTVNEKLFF TGTGCCAGCTCACCAGGGACAGTTAATGAAAAACTGTTTTTT
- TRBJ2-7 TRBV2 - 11 CASTPYYEQYF TGTGCCAGCACTCCGTACTACGAGCAGTACTTC
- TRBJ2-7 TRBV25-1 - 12 CASSDRTYEQYF TGTGCCAGCAGTGACAGAACCTACGAGCAGTACTTC
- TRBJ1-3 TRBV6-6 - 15 CASSYSKGSGNTIYF TGTGCCAGCAGTTACTCAAAGGGCTCTGGAAACACCATATATTTT
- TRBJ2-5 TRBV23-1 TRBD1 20 CASSLGAPLFDRGYQETQYF TGCGCCAGCAGTCTCGGGGCCCCCTTGTTCGACAGGGGGTACCAAGAGACCCAGTACTTC
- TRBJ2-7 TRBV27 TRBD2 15 CASSTSGGSSYEQYF TGTGCCAGCAGCACTAGCGGGGGAAGCTCCTACGAGCAGTACTTC
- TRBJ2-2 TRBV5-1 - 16 CASSLVRKGLAGELFF TGCGCCAGCAGCTTGGTTCGGAAGGGGCTCGCCGGGGAGCTGTTTTTT
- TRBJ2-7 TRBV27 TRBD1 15 CASSPWDRGRGEQYF TGTGCCAGCAGTCCTTGGGACAGGGGGCGCGGCGAGCAGTACTTC
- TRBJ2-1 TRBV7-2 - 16 CASSLDPSAAYNEQFF TGTGCCAGCAGCTTAGACCCTAGCGCAGCCTACAATGAGCAGTTCTTC
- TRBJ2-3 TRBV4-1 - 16 CASSQAAAVTTDTQYF TGCGCCAGCAGCCAAGCCGCGGCAGTGACCACAGATACGCAGTATTTT
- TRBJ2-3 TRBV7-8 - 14 CASSLRARSDTQYF TGTGCCAGCAGCTTAAGGGCTAGATCTGATACGCAGTATTTT
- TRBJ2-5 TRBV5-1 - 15 CASSLAHPAEETQYF TGCGCCAGCAGCTTGGCCCACCCAGCGGAAGAGACCCAGTACTTC
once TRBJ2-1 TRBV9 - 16 CASSTRGTPPSDEQFF TGTGCCAGCAGCACCCGGGGGACTCCTCCGTCCGATGAGCAGTTCTTC
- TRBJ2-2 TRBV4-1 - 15 CASSQEAGSTGELFF TGCGCCAGCAGCCAAGAAGCAGGCAGCACCGGGGAGCTGTTTTTT
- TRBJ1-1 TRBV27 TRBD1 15 CASSLDPRGRTEAFF TGTGCCAGCAGTTTGGACCCCAGGGGGAGGACTGAAGCTTTCTTT
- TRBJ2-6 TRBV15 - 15 CATSRAGAGANVLTF TGTGCCACCAGCAGGGCAGGGGCCGGGGCCAACGTCCTGACTTTC
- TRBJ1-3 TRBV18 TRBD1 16 CASSPGTGVTGNTIYF TGTGCCAGCTCACCAGGGACAGGGGTTACTGGAAACACCATATATTTT
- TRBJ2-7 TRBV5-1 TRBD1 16 CASSVNRQGSSYEQYF TGCGCCAGCAGCGTCAATCGACAGGGGTCCTCCTACGAGCAGTACTTC
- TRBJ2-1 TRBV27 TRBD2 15 CASSLAPGLAGGGFF TGTGCCAGCAGTTTAGCCCCCGGACTAGCGGGAGGAGGTTTCTTC
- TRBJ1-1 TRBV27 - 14 CASSSLGGGTEAFF TGTGCCAGCAGTTCCCTCGGTGGGGGTACTGAAGCTTTCTTT
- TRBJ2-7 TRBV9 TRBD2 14 CASSAGLEAGEQYF TGTGCCAGCAGCGCAGGACTAGAGGCGGGGGAGCAGTACTTC